These 21 T cell receptor beta chains came from one sample sequenced in a study of shared clonotypes between healthy human individuals. This table comes from immunoSEQ multiplex PCR, and its TCRdb copy is limited to in-frame clones, with some not included. The sample lists about 2.1 million clones; 90% to 95% were seen once. CD45RO-negative, CCR7-selected cells formed the naive CD8 fraction, which excluded terminally differentiated effector memory CD45RA+ cells. Material for sequencing was naive CD8+ T cells from PBMCs. These receptors were obtained from a man in his late teens or twenties in good health. Some clones in this sample may be carry-over from other donors' samples.

The V call is TRBV27, the J call TRBJ2-1; D gene unclear. V dropped 6 bases and J dropped 6 bases, with 9 bases sitting between them. The CDR3 totals 12 residues. The germline V gene encodes CDR1 MNHEY and CDR2 SMNVEV (reference sequence). The CDR3 nucleotides read TGTGCCAGCAGGTCCTCCCCCAATGAGCAGTTCTTC. Translating gives CASRSSPNEQFF.

The chain couples TRBV13 to TRBJ1-5, with a weak D call TRBD1 (5 bases). Germline CDR1 and CDR2: PRHDT and FYEKMQ (reference sequence). V dropped 5 bases and J dropped 7 bases, with 15 bases sitting between them. The CDR3 totals 14 residues. The CDR3 DNA follows: TGTGCCAGCAGCGGAGGGGATAGCGGACAGCCCCAGCATTTT. The encoded protein is CASSGGDSGQPQHF.

This chain joins TRBV6-5 and TRBJ1-2; 10 bases fit TRBD1. The CDR3 has 15 residues. V was pared by 7 bases and J by 5 bases, with 10 bases of the junction left unmatched. Per the germline V gene, CDR1 is MNHEY and CDR2 is SVGAGI. The CDR3 sequence: CASTLRQGAPYGYTF. DNA for the CDR3: TGTGCCAGCACCCTAAGACAGGGGGCTCCTTATGGCTACACCTTC.

This clone occurred once. V usage is TRBV28 and J usage is TRBJ1-2; possible D gene TRBD1, 6 bases. The germline gives CDR1 MDHEN, CDR2 SYDVKM. Trimming removed 2 bases from V and 7 bases from J, with 20 bases in between. This CDR3 is 16 amino acids long. CDR3 in DNA: TGTGCCAGCAGTTTAGGAGTGAGGACAGCAAGTCTTGGCTACACCTTC. It encodes CASSLGVRTASLGYTF.

A word on this clone: The same CDR3 is also encoded by other DNA sequences in this sample. V usage is TRBV5-1 and J usage is TRBJ2-1; D ambiguous. This CDR3 has 13 amino acids. Germline CDR1 and CDR2: SGHRS and YFSETQ. Trimming shortened V by 0 bases and J by 2 bases, and 3 bases separated the two germline ends. The CDR3 sequence: CASSLGPYNEQFF. CDR3 sequence (DNA): TGCGCCAGCAGCTTGGGCCCCTACAATGAGCAGTTCTTC.

The chain links TRBV13 to TRBJ2-7; possible D gene TRBD2, 6 bases. Trimming cost V 6 bases and J 2 bases, with 14 bases left between them. In germline, CDR1 is PRHDT, CDR2 FYEKMQ (reference sequence). This CDR3 is 14 amino acids long. The CDR3 loop reads CASRLREETYEQYF. The CDR3 DNA reads TGTGCCAGCAGACTAAGGGAGGAGACCTACGAGCAGTACTTC. Supplemented by reference TRBV13 and TRBJ2-7, the full variable domain reads AAGVIQSPRHLIKEKRETATLKCYPIPRHDTVYWYQQGPGQDPQFLISFYEKMQSDKGSIPDRFSAQQFSDYHSELNMSSLELGDSALYFCASRLREETYEQYFGPGTRLTVT.

V usage is TRBV6-1 and J usage is TRBJ2-7; 10 bases match TRBD2. The V gene's germline CDR1 is MNHNS and CDR2 SASEGT. V gave up 3 bases and J gave up 0 bases; unmatched junction bases: 5. This CDR3 contains 16 residues. CDR3 coding DNA: TGTGCCAGCAGTGAGCCTCCTAGCGGGAGCTCCTACGAGCAGTACTTC. Its translation: CASSEPPSGSSYEQYF.

V and J are TRBV2 and TRBJ1-1; 7 positions match TRBD1. CDR3 size: 17 residues. CDR1 and CDR2 (germline): SNHLY, FYNNEI. The V gene end was trimmed by 2 bases and the J gene end by 1 base; junction bases not matched to a gene: 10. DNA of the CDR3: TGTGCCAGCAGTGAATCGGTCTTCCAGGGGGAGAACACTGAAGCTTTCTTT. It is translated as CASSESVFQGENTEAFF. The whole variable domain, filled in from reference TRBV2 and TRBJ1-1, reads EPEVTQTPSHQVTQMGQEVILRCVPISNHLYFYWYRQILGQKVEFLVSFYNNEISEKSEIFDDQFSVERPDGSNFTLKIRSTKLEDSAMYFCASSESVFQGENTEAFFGQGTRLTVV.

The chain joins TRBV7-9 to TRBJ2-3; D may be TRBD2 (5 bases). The germline CDR1 and CDR2 sequences are SEHNR and FQNEAQ (reference sequence). The V end lost 10 bases, the J end lost 2 bases, and 16 bases lay between the germline ends. The length of the CDR3 is 14 residues. Here the CDR3 DNA reads TGTGCCACCTTTTATAGCGACTTCACAGATACGCAGTATTTT. Amino acids: CATFYSDFTDTQYF.

This clone was seen just once. The chain employs TRBV2 and TRBJ1-5; D unresolved. The germline CDR1 and CDR2 sequences are SNHLY and FYNNEI. Trimming took 0 bases from V and 9 from J, leaving 24 bases between them. This CDR3 region has 18 residues. CDR3 residues: CASSEALPVTALSRPQHF. The CDR3 DNA reads TGTGCCAGCAGTGAAGCGCTTCCGGTTACCGCCCTCTCTAGGCCCCAGCATTTT.

The chain employs TRBV10-3 and TRBJ2-5, with TRBD2 as a possible D gene (6 bases). The CDR3 is 14 amino acids. Germline lookup yields CDR1 ENHRY and CDR2 SYGVKD. V dropped 6 bases and J dropped 2 bases, with 13 bases sitting between them. This CDR3 reads CAIRADYPQETQYF. CDR3 DNA sequence: TGTGCCATCAGGGCGGACTACCCTCAAGAGACCCAGTACTTC.

In this sample, this clone turned up once. This chain uses TRBV10-1 with TRBJ2-3; D is uncertain. The CDR3 is 14 residues long. Per the germline V gene, CDR1 is WNHNN and CDR2 is SYGVQD (reference sequence). Trimming took off 9 bases at V and 3 bases at J, with 16 bases between the two ends. In DNA, the CDR3 is TGCGCCAGTAATTACGGATTGGTGACAGATACGCAGTATTTT. Its protein product is CASNYGLVTDTQYF.

This clone was recorded once. The chain has TRBV2 and TRBJ1-1; tentatively, D is TRBD1 (6 bases). The CDR3 runs to 16 residues. V was shortened by 4 bases and J by 2 bases, with 17 bases between the two germline ends. Germline-derived CDR1 and CDR2 are SNHLY and FYNNEI. This chain's CDR3 is CASSVGATADNTEAFF. Here the CDR3 DNA reads TGTGCCAGCAGTGTGGGGGCAACCGCGGATAACACTGAAGCTTTCTTT.

The chain is built from TRBV9 and TRBJ1-5; D is ambiguous. The length of the CDR3 is 13 residues. Germline V gene data show CDR1 as SGDLS and CDR2 as YYNGEE. V was cut by 4 bases and J by 1 base, with 6 bases left in between. The CDR3 sequence: CASSQLSNQPQHF. CDR3 sequence (DNA): TGTGCCAGCAGCCAACTCAGCAATCAGCCCCAGCATTTT.

The CDR3 DNA is TGTGCCAGCAGTTTATCGACAGGATATACTGAAGCTTTCTTT. This encodes CASSLSTGYTEAFF. The V and J genes are TRBV27 and TRBJ1-1; possible D gene TRBD1, 6 bases. This CDR3 has 14 residues. The germline gives CDR1 MNHEY, CDR2 SMNVEV (reference sequence). Deletions cut 0 bases from V and 5 bases from J, with 10 bases between.

V usage is TRBV7-2 and J usage is TRBJ2-1, with a tentative D call TRBD1 (6 bases). CDR1 is SGHTA, CDR2 FQGNSA, per germline. Trimming removed 5 bases from V and 8 bases from J, with 13 bases in between. CDR3 length: 13 amino acids. This CDR3 is CASSRPPGDEQFF. In DNA form, the CDR3 reads TGTGCCAGCAGCCGTCCTCCAGGGGATGAGCAGTTCTTC. Full variable domain (outside the CDR3, taken from reference TRBV7-2 and TRBJ2-1): GAGVSQSPSNKVTEKGKDVELRCDPISGHTALYWYRQSLGQGLEFLIYFQGNSAPDKSGLPSDRFSAERTGGSVSTLTIQRTQQEDSAVYLCASSRPPGDEQFFGPGTRLTVL.

The CDR3 here is CASSFRQGVGETQYF. The CDR3 region has the DNA TGCGCCAGCAGCTTTCGACAGGGAGTGGGAGAGACCCAGTACTTC. The chain carries TRBV5-1 and TRBJ2-5, with TRBD1 matching 7 bases. CDR1 is SGHRS and CDR2 is YFSETQ in the germline V gene. The CDR3 sequence is 15 residues long. With 2 bases clipped from V and 4 bases from J, the junction kept 8 bases outside the gene matches.

In this sample, this clone turned up once. V and J are TRBV7-2 and TRBJ2-7; TRBD1 is a possible D gene (7 bases). Germline V gene sequence: CDR1 SGHTA, CDR2 FQGNSA. The CDR3 totals 14 residues. Trimming removed 7 bases at V and 4 bases at J, with 17 bases between. CDR3 coding DNA: TGTGCCAGCACCCGACCCCAGGGGGGATACGAGCAGTACTTC. It codes for CASTRPQGGYEQYF.

This clone was detected only once. The chain links TRBV7-3 to TRBJ2-2; 10 bases are a match to TRBD1. Germline V gene sequence: CDR1 SGHTA, CDR2 FQGTGA. J gave up 2 bases and V 4 bases, and 13 bases lay outside the gene matches. This CDR3 has 19 residues. The CDR3 DNA reads as TGTGCCAGCAGCTCCGCCGGGACAGGGGCCCACATTAACACCGGGGAGCTGTTTTTT. Amino acids: CASSSAGTGAHINTGELFF. Using reference TRBV7-3 and TRBJ2-2 for the parts outside the CDR3, the full variable domain is GAGVSQTPSNKVTEKGKYVELRCDPISGHTALYWYRQSLGQGPEFLIYFQGTGAADDSGLPNDRFFAVRPEGSVSTLKIQRTERGDSAVYLCASSSAGTGAHINTGELFFGEGSRLTVL.

The chain has TRBV11-3 and TRBJ2-1, with D unresolved. V lost 3 bases, J lost 10 bases, and 10 bases lay in between. The CDR3 totals 12 residues. The germline V gene has CDR1 SGHNT and CDR2 YENEEA. The CDR3 loop is CASSFTVQEQFF. CDR3 bases: TGTGCCAGCAGCTTTACGGTACAAGAGCAGTTCTTC.

V gene TRBV5-1 combines with J gene TRBJ2-3, with 7 bases that match TRBD2. Germline V CDR1 and CDR2: SGHRS, YFSETQ. The CDR3 is 16 residues long. After removal of 4 bases from V and 3 bases from J, the junction contained 11 bases not matched to a gene. The CDR3 sequence: CASSPSGLEVTDTQYF. In DNA, the CDR3 is TGCGCCAGCAGCCCTTCCGGACTAGAAGTTACAGATACGCAGTATTTT.